The clone carrying this T cell receptor (beta chain) has ten or more counts. These data come from a study of blood T cell repertoires in COVID-19. The overall study: Spain, Italy and the United States supplied samples that represented acute and convalescent COVID-19. T cells, B-cell-depleted T cells, or PBMCs provided the cDNA or gDNA that served as material.

Seattle-derived patients entered the study during active infection and were followed longitudinally. Per the authors' pipeline: Reference gene primer amplification gave estimated nucleated cell counts. This table comes from immunoSEQ multiplex PCR, and its TCRdb copy is limited to in-frame clones, with some not included. D and trimming come from the DNA, and the V and J calls and clone size come from that table. The data show 450,000 or so clones, 70% to 90% seen once. Trimming cost V 6 bases and J 5 bases, with 18 bases left between them. CDR1 is KGHDR, CDR2 SFDVKD, per germline. The CDR3 is 15 amino acids.

Sequenced input: peripheral blood. The V and J genes are TRBV24-1 and TRBJ2-5, with D possibly TRBD2 on 6 matching bases. This receptor was identified in a man younger than 30 with COVID-19, enrolled during active disease. CDR3 sequence reads: CATSTPWGVSETQYF. CDR3 nucleotides: TGTGCCACCAGTACCCCTTGGGGGGTTTCGGAGACCCAGTACTTC.